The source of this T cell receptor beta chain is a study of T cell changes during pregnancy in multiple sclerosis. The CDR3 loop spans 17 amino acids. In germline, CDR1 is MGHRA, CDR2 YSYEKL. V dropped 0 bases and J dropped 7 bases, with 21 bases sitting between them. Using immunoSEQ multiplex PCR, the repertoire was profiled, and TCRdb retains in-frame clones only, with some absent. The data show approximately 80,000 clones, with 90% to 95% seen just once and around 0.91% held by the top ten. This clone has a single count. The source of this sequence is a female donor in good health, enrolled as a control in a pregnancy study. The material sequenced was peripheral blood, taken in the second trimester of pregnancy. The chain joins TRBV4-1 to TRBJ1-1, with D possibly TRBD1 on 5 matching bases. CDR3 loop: CASSQEWGGTLTHEAFF. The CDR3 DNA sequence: TGCGCCAGCAGCCAAGAATGGGGCGGAACACTTACGCATGAAGCTTTCTTT.